This TCR beta chain was obtained from a study of cytomegalovirus exposure and HLA in healthy donors. In the PCR, 60 Vbeta and 13 Jbeta primers were used. Only in-frame clones appear in the TCRdb table, and some are missing; sequencing was by immunoSEQ multiplex PCR. The sample shows 130,000 to 150,000 clones, around 79% of them seen only once. This CDR3 spans 12 amino acids. V dropped 8 bases and J dropped 7 bases, with 17 bases sitting between them. CDR1 and CDR2 from the germline V gene are GTSNPN and SVGIG (reference sequence). General observations from the study: TCR beta V- and J-gene trimming was later associated with a missense DCLRE1C variant. Using the classifier, cytomegalovirus status was reportedly diagnosed with high specificity and sensitivity.

As to this clone: As yet, its antigen is unknown.

What was sequenced was PBMCs. This chain joins TRBV30 and TRBJ2-5, with D possibly matching TRBD1 (6 bases). The receptor's source is a male donor in good health and CMV-seronegative. The CDR3, as DNA: TGTGCCGGAATTAACTTAGGGGGGACCCAGTACTTC. Encoded protein: CAGINLGGTQYF. The variable domain in full, completed from reference TRBV30 and TRBJ2-5, reads SQTIHQWPATLVQPVGSPLSLECTVEGTSNPNLYWYRQAAGRGLQLLFYSVGIGQISSEVPQNLSASRPQDRQFILSSKKLLLSDSGFYLCAGINLGGTQYFGPGTRLLVL.